A single sample is the source of the 30 T cell receptor beta chains below, sequenced in a study of graft-versus-host responses after intestinal transplantation. Their antigens are not known. Here immunoSEQ multiplex PCR was the method, and the copy in TCRdb shows in-frame clones only, minus some. The sample lists around 110,000 clones, 90% occurring once. The sample consisted of unstimulated CD4+ T cells sorted from spleen or lymph node cells, taken before intestinal transplant. The receptors were sampled from a human donor who received an intestinal transplant.

The chain is built from TRBV28 and TRBJ1-4; possible D gene TRBD1, 5 bases. CDR3 length equals 14 residues. With 2 bases removed from V and 8 bases from J, the gap between germline ends came to 12 bases. Germline V gene sequence: CDR1 MDHEN, CDR2 SYDVKM. CDR3: CASSLGTGGEKLFF. The CDR3 nucleotides are TGTGCCAGCAGTTTAGGTACAGGAGGGGAAAAACTGTTTTTT.

The chain couples TRBV5-1 to TRBJ2-5, with D possibly matching TRBD2 (6 bases). The last part of the DNA fits TRBJ2-7 better; the J call may be wrong. This CDR3 spans 12 amino acids. CDR1 SGHRS and CDR2 YFSETQ come from the germline V gene. CDR3 coding DNA: TGCGCCAGCAGCTATCGGGGGAGCGAGCAGTACTTC. Its protein is CASSYRGSEQYF.

The chain has TRBV29-1 and TRBJ2-1, with 7 bases fitting TRBD1. The CDR3 spans 14 residues. From germline, CDR1 is SQVTM and CDR2 ANQGSEA. J was trimmed by 3 bases and V by 3 bases; bases with no gene match: 5. CDR3 DNA sequence: TGCAGCGTTGAGAGGACAGGCTTCTACAATGAGCAGTTCTTC. Its protein product is CSVERTGFYNEQFF.

The chain is built from TRBV4-1 and TRBJ2-3; D is possibly TRBD1 (6 bases). In germline, CDR1 is MGHRA, CDR2 YSYEKL. Trimming left V 4 bases short and J 5 bases short, with 16 bases between. This CDR3 region has 15 residues. The CDR3 DNA follows: TGCGCCAGCAGCCGCTTACAGGGCTATAAAGATACGCAGTATTTT. Amino acids: CASSRLQGYKDTQYF.

V usage is TRBV5-4 and J usage is TRBJ2-7; 7 bases are a match to TRBD1. From germline, CDR1 is SGHNT and CDR2 YYREEE (reference sequence). The CDR3 totals 11 residues. Unmatched junction bases numbered 3, after V lost 7 bases and J lost 5 bases. The CDR3 loop reads CASERGHEQYF. The CDR3 DNA reads TGTGCCAGCGAGAGGGGGCACGAGCAGTACTTC.

V and J are TRBV6-5 and TRBJ2-5; 12 bases line up with TRBD2. The CDR3 contains 15 residues. The germline gives CDR1 MNHEY, CDR2 SVGAGI. The V and J ends lost 6 bases and 9 bases, in that order; junction bases with no gene match: 11. CDR3 loop: CASRPGLAGIVAQYF. The CDR3 DNA reads as TGTGCCAGCAGACCCGGACTAGCGGGGATAGTGGCCCAGTACTTC.

In DNA form, the CDR3 reads TGTGCTAGTGGTTTGGAGTCACTTGAAGCTTTCTTT. Its translation: CASGLESLEAFF. The J gene is TRBJ1-1, the V gene TRBV12-5; D is unresolved. V was cut by 1 base and J by 7 bases, with 7 bases left in between. The CDR3 loop spans 12 amino acids. Germline CDR1 is LGHNT and CDR2 is FRNRAP.

CDR3 residues: CASSLGPGEPKAFF. In nucleotides, the CDR3 is TGTGCCAGCAGCTTAGGGCCAGGGGAACCCAAAGCTTTCTTT. V is TRBV7-2 and J is TRBJ1-1, with D possibly TRBD1 on 6 matching bases. Germline loops: CDR1 SGHTA, CDR2 FQGNSA. The CDR3 sequence is 14 residues long. The V gene lost 1 base and the J gene lost 9 bases, with 15 bases spanning the gap. Looking up the rest from reference TRBV7-2 and TRBJ1-1 gives the full variable domain: GAGVSQSPSNKVTEKGKDVELRCDPISGHTALYWYRQSLGQGLEFLIYFQGNSAPDKSGLPSDRFSAERTGGSVSTLTIQRTQQEDSAVYLCASSLGPGEPKAFFGQGTRLTVV.

The genes are TRBV5-4 and TRBJ2-3; no reliable D call. This CDR3 spans 16 amino acids. Germline loops: CDR1 SGHNT, CDR2 YYREEE (reference sequence). Trimming stripped 4 bases from V and 0 bases from J, with 15 bases between. The CDR3 sequence: CASSAGSLLSTDTQYF. The CDR3 DNA reads TGTGCCAGCAGCGCCGGGTCCCTTTTGAGCACAGATACGCAGTATTTT.

This clone has a single count. The chain has TRBV6-5 and TRBJ2-3; TRBD2 aligns across 7 bases. This CDR3 has 14 amino acids. Germline CDR1 reads MNHEY; CDR2 reads SVGAGI. With V trimmed by 8 bases and J by 1 base, 6 bases remained unmatched. CDR3 loop: CASSRGRGTDTQYF. In nucleotides, the CDR3 is TGTGCCAGCTCCCGCGGGAGAGGCACAGATACGCAGTATTTT.

The V call is TRBV4-3, the J call TRBJ2-2; weak D call: TRBD1 (5 bases). The germline V and J ends were trimmed by 4 bases and 2 bases, with 14 bases remaining between them. The CDR3 extends over 16 amino acids. Germline V gives CDR1 LGHNA, CDR2 YSLEER. The CDR3 here is CASSRYFDSNTGELFF. Here the CDR3 DNA reads TGCGCCAGCAGCCGATACTTCGACAGTAACACCGGGGAGCTGTTTTTT.

The chain uses TRBV9 and TRBJ2-5, with 12 bases identical to TRBD2. Germline V gives CDR1 SGDLS, CDR2 YYNGEE. The V gene end was trimmed by 0 bases and the J gene end by 0 bases; junction bases not matched to a gene: 6. CDR3 length equals 18 residues. Here the CDR3 reads CASSVGLAGARYQETQYF. CDR3 DNA sequence: TGTGCCAGCAGCGTAGGACTAGCGGGGGCGCGGTACCAAGAGACCCAGTACTTC.

This clone has a handful of counts. The V call is TRBV7-9, the J call TRBJ1-1; maybe TRBD1 (5 bases). The V end was cut by 6 bases, the J end by 3 bases, with 17 bases between. CDR1 and CDR2 from the germline V gene are SEHNR and FQNEAQ (reference sequence). This CDR3 has 15 residues. The CDR3: CASRSARGKYTEAFF. DNA for the CDR3: TGTGCCAGCAGATCTGCGCGGGGGAAGTACACTGAAGCTTTCTTT.

The rearrangement joins TRBV5-1 to TRBJ2-3; D is perhaps TRBD1 (5 bases). Germline lookup yields CDR1 SGHRS and CDR2 YFSETQ. Trimming removed 0 bases from V and 7 bases from J, with 12 bases in between. The CDR3 covers 14 residues. The CDR3 DNA reads as TGCGCCAGCAGCTTGGCCGGTGGGGCGCATACGCAGTATTTT. This sequence encodes CASSLAGGAHTQYF.

CDR3: CASSLASRTTGGEKLFF. The CDR3 bases are TGCGCCAGCAGCTTGGCCTCTAGGACGACAGGGGGTGAAAAACTGTTTTTT. The chain carries TRBV5-1 and TRBJ1-4, with TRBD1 matching 9 bases. CDR1 is SGHRS, CDR2 YFSETQ, per germline. CDR3 length: 17 amino acids. V lost 0 bases, J lost 7 bases, and 10 bases stayed unmatched.

As to this clone: Other DNA sequences in this specimen translate into the identical CDR3. Here the CDR3 reads CASSSSSGANVLTF. CDR3 nucleotides: TGCGCCAGCAGTAGCAGCTCTGGGGCCAACGTCCTGACTTTC. This sequence joins TRBV5-1 and TRBJ2-6, with no clear D. The CDR3 is 14 residues long. Germline CDR1 SGHRS, CDR2 YFSETQ. The V gene lost 5 bases and the J gene lost 0 bases, with 6 bases spanning the gap.

The chain carries TRBV18 and TRBJ2-7; 9 nucleotides align to TRBD1. The germline V gene has CDR1 KGHSH and CDR2 LQKENI. This CDR3 region has 15 residues. J gave up 2 bases and V 2 bases, and 4 bases lay outside the gene matches. As DNA, the CDR3 is TGTGCCAGCTCACCAACCGGGACAGGGACCTACGAGCAGTACTTC. It encodes CASSPTGTGTYEQYF. The entire variable domain, with the rest obtained from reference TRBV18 and TRBJ2-7, is as follows: NAGVMQNPRHLVRRRGQEARLRCSPMKGHSHVYWYRQLPEEGLKFMVYLQKENIIDESGMPKERFSAEFPKEGPSILRIQQVVRGDSAAYFCASSPTGTGTYEQYFGPGTRLTVT.

This clone was counted a few times. This chain connects TRBV30 to TRBJ2-5; 11 bases map to TRBD1. V dropped 0 bases and J dropped 0; count of bases not matched to a gene: 9. Germline assignment: CDR1 GTSNPN and CDR2 SVGIG (reference sequence). This CDR3 region has 18 residues. The CDR3 DNA reads as TGTGCCTGGAGTGTGGGACAGGGGGAGTTAGCCAACCAAGAGACCCAGTACTTC. Translation gives CAWSVGQGELANQETQYF. Full variable domain (outside the CDR3, taken from reference TRBV30 and TRBJ2-5): SQTIHQWPATLVQPVGSPLSLECTVEGTSNPNLYWYRQAAGRGLQLLFYSVGIGQISSEVPQNLSASRPQDRQFILSSKKLLLSDSGFYLCAWSVGQGELANQETQYFGPGTRLLVL.

The V gene is TRBV5-1, the J gene TRBJ2-7, with 13 positions matching TRBD2. Germline CDR1 and CDR2: SGHRS and YFSETQ. The CDR3 sequence is 13 residues long. V shed 3 bases, J shed 7 bases, and the junction held 1 base outside the gene matches. The CDR3 reads CASSWGLAGEQYF. The DNA for the CDR3 is TGCGCCAGCAGCTGGGGACTAGCGGGGGAGCAGTACTTC.

The chain combines TRBV5-1 with TRBJ2-7; maybe TRBD2 (6 bases). The germline V and J ends were trimmed by 4 bases and 5 bases, with 16 bases remaining between them. The germline CDR1 and CDR2 sequences are SGHRS and YFSETQ. This CDR3 has 14 amino acids. In DNA form, the CDR3 reads TGCGCCAGCAGCCCCGGGGACTCCTACCACGAGCAGTACTTC. It encodes CASSPGDSYHEQYF.

The chain couples TRBV4-1 to TRBJ2-1; 10 bases map to TRBD2. Germline CDR1 is MGHRA and CDR2 is YSYEKL. With 6 bases clipped from V and 9 bases from J, the junction kept 17 bases outside the gene matches. There are 17 residues in the CDR3. The CDR3 DNA sequence: TGCGCCAGCAGTCGTAAGGCTCTCCTAGCGGGAGTGGGTGAGCAGTTCTTC. Its translation is CASSRKALLAGVGEQFF.

The V and J genes are TRBV11-2 and TRBJ1-5; D gene unclear. The V and J ends lost 2 bases and 3 bases respectively, with 5 bases between them. Germline CDR1 reads SGHAT; CDR2 reads FQNNGV. This CDR3 spans 13 amino acids. Here the CDR3 reads CASSLTDNQPQHF. The CDR3 coding sequence is TGTGCCAGCAGCTTAACTGACAATCAGCCCCAGCATTTT.

The gene calls are TRBV18 and TRBJ2-7; 7 positions agree with TRBD2. Germline loops: CDR1 KGHSH, CDR2 LQKENI. CDR3 length equals 13 residues. With V trimmed by 6 bases and J by 3 bases, 5 bases remained unmatched. For the CDR3, the DNA is TGTGCCAGCTCGCGGGGGAGGGACTACGAGCAGTACTTC. Amino acids: CASSRGRDYEQYF.

This clone came up a few times. The J gene is TRBJ2-2, the V gene TRBV2, with D uncertain. With 5 bases removed from V and 0 bases from J, the gap between germline ends came to 7 bases. CDR3 length: 14 residues. Per germline, CDR1 SNHLY and CDR2 FYNNEI. The CDR3 DNA sequence: TGTGCCAGCAGTATCGACTCGAACACCGGGGAGCTGTTTTTT. Translation: CASSIDSNTGELFF.

This sequence joins TRBV9 and TRBJ2-6; D is perhaps TRBD2 (7 bases). Germline lookup yields CDR1 SGDLS and CDR2 YYNGEE. This CDR3 comprises 16 residues. Trimming took off 4 bases at V and 1 base at J, with 12 bases between the two ends. The CDR3 loop reads CASSKGGGSGANVLTF. In DNA form, the CDR3 reads TGTGCCAGCAGCAAAGGGGGGGGATCTGGGGCCAACGTCCTGACTTTC.

The gene calls are TRBV9 and TRBJ2-1; 7 bases are shared with TRBD2. The V segment lost 5 bases and the J segment 2 bases; nucleotides outside the gene matches: 7. Germline loops: CDR1 SGDLS, CDR2 YYNGEE. The length of the CDR3 is 15 residues. As DNA, the CDR3 is TGTGCCAGCAGTAAACTAGCGACGCCCTACAATGAGCAGTTCTTC. Translated: CASSKLATPYNEQFF.

This clone turned up a few times. The V and J genes are TRBV27 and TRBJ2-7, with a tentative D call TRBD2 (6 bases). Trimming removed 6 bases at V and 2 bases at J, with 11 bases between. The germline V gene encodes CDR1 MNHEY and CDR2 SMNVEV (reference sequence). This CDR3 has 13 residues. The CDR3 loop is CASRKGLPYEQYF. CDR3 in DNA: TGTGCCAGCAGAAAGGGACTGCCCTACGAGCAGTACTTC.

This chain links TRBV29-1 with TRBJ2-7, with 10 positions matching TRBD1. The CDR3 consists of 15 residues. The junction had 14 bases not matched to a gene; V was cut back by 6 bases and J by 6 bases. Germline CDR1 reads SQVTM; CDR2 reads ANQGSEA. The CDR3 loop is CSVANRRTGGGEQYF. The CDR3 bases are TGCAGCGTAGCCAACCGAAGGACAGGGGGTGGCGAGCAGTACTTC.

The V call is TRBV2, the J call TRBJ1-1, with 8 positions matching TRBD1. The CDR3 covers 13 residues. The V segment lost 7 bases and the J segment 8 bases; nucleotides outside the gene matches: 9. Germline CDR1 is SNHLY and CDR2 is FYNNEI. The CDR3 loop reads CASMAQGVLEAFF. The CDR3 DNA is TGTGCCAGCATGGCACAGGGGGTATTGGAAGCTTTCTTT.

This clone showed up just once. The chain couples TRBV19 to TRBJ1-6; D gene ambiguous. Germline V CDR1 and CDR2: LNHDA, SQIVND (reference sequence). V dropped 5 bases and J dropped 7 bases, with 24 bases sitting between them. The CDR3 has 18 amino acids. The CDR3 sequence is CASSLMPLPGNVNSPLHF. The CDR3 DNA is TGTGCCAGTAGTCTAATGCCCCTCCCGGGGAATGTGAATTCACCCCTCCACTTT.